This T cell receptor (beta chain) originates from a study of blood T cell repertoires in COVID-19 (dated by TCRdb to the early 2020s). A note on the overall study: Samples covering the acute and convalescent phases of COVID-19 were provided by collaborators in the United States, Italy and Spain. The prospective study material was composed of cDNA or gDNA derived from T cells, B-cell-depleted T cells, or PBMCs. Deeply sampled blood TCRbeta repertoires from subjects exposed to, actively infected with, or recovered from COVID-19 were included in the dataset. The repertoires were released in a freely available public database meant as a resource for research on the immune response to SARS-CoV-2. The samples were drawn from the first 160 participants of the ongoing ImmuneRACE study and from 950 to 1,500 subjects provided by 6 global collaborators. The sample metadata nearly always contained a de-identified subject ID, COVID-19 status, age in years and sex. Where available, HLA class I and class II types were obtained from metadata supplied by the sample provider rather than from assay-based typing. What the study reported, not specific to this receptor: Clinical and demographic metadata were provided uncurated, with the amount varying by source and participant.

Enrolling through a virtual design, the prospective study's participants ranged in age from about 18 to 89 years and lived across roughly 23 United States geographic areas. To assign participants to cohorts, the prospective study relied on clinical history that participants themselves reported in a screening survey and a study questionnaire. For ImmuneRACE Cohort 3, a participant was defined as recovered based on two consecutive negative NP/OP PCR tests, clearance by a healthcare professional, or resolution of symptoms. Mobile phlebotomists in the prospective study collected whole blood, serum and a nasopharyngeal or oropharyngeal swab from every participant. Prospective study participants could optionally give additional blood draws and questionnaires over an approximately 2-month period. Prospective study blood samples were shipped either frozen or at room temperature before DNA extraction. TCRbeta CDR3 regions were amplified from genomic DNA using the immunoSEQ Assay, a bias-controlled multiplex PCR. The study's processing was this. Nucleated cell counts per sample were estimated from amplification of reference gene primers within the assay. To quantify the absolute abundance of each unique TCRbeta CDR3 rearrangement, sequence reads were collapsed and filtered. For each sample, productive Simpson clonality was calculated as the square root of Simpson's diversity index over productive rearrangements. TCRdb's version of the immuneACCESS table is confined to in-frame rearrangements and falls short of the full clone set. An unresolved V gene accounts for under half of the shortfall where checked; the remainder is of unknown origin. Clone size and V and J calls were adopted from that table, with D and trimming inferred from the DNA. The sample table records fewer than 300,000 clones; roughly 90% of these occur just once. The top ten constitute 0.95% to 1.3% of the sample.

Based on the germline V gene, the CDR1 and CDR2 sequences are SGHDT and YYEEEE. V and J are truncated by 2 bases and 3 bases respectively, leaving an intervening sequence of 9 bases. The CDR3, from cysteine to phenylalanine, totals 14 residues. Here the CDR3 DNA is all that survives: 42 bases in frame from base 1. The sample holds one count of this clone. Its antigen remains unidentified. Qualities for individual bases were not recorded, and no much larger clone is one base off. This receptor was obtained from a young woman who had recovered from COVID-19. The rearrangement combines TRBV5-6 with TRBJ1-5; no D segment can be confidently identified. Sequenced input: PBMCs or T cells enriched from blood (not recorded which). CDR3 loop: CASSFYSNNQPQHF. The base sequence is TGTGCCAGCAGCTTCTACAGCAACAATCAGCCCCAGCATTTT.